The 29 T cell receptor beta chains listed next were all sequenced from one sample in a study of blood T cell repertoires in COVID-19. Profiled with immunoSEQ multiplex PCR; TCRdb holds only in-frame clones, not every one. Of about 220,000 clones listed, roughly nine tenths are singletons. The sequencing sample was made of PBMCs or T cells enriched from blood (not recorded which). These receptors were collected from a woman in her 30s who had recovered from COVID-19.

This clone was observed a single time. This chain joins TRBV18 and TRBJ1-2, with D perhaps TRBD1 (5 bases). Germline CDR1 is KGHSH and CDR2 is LQKENI. Trimming took off 5 bases at V and 6 bases at J, with 13 bases between the two ends. This CDR3 comprises 13 residues. The CDR3 loop is CASSTGGSDGYTF. The CDR3 bases are TGTGCCAGCTCAACTGGGGGGAGTGATGGCTACACCTTC. The whole variable domain, filled in from reference TRBV18 and TRBJ1-2, reads NAGVMQNPRHLVRRRGQEARLRCSPMKGHSHVYWYRQLPEEGLKFMVYLQKENIIDESGMPKERFSAEFPKEGPSILRIQQVVRGDSAAYFCASSTGGSDGYTFGSGTRLTVV.

The table lists this clone with a count of one. The chain links TRBV4-2 to TRBJ2-5, with D possibly being TRBD2 (7 bases). The CDR3 is 17 residues long. The V gene's germline CDR1 is LGHNA and CDR2 YNFKEQ. V dropped 0 bases and J dropped 4 bases, with 18 bases sitting between them. The DNA for the CDR3 is TGTGCCAGCAGCCAAGAATTAACTAGGGGGGGCCGAGAGACCCAGTACTTC. Protein sequence: CASSQELTRGGRETQYF.

The chain employs TRBV7-2 and TRBJ1-1, with TRBD1 matching 7 bases. V shed 2 bases, J shed 4 bases, and the junction held 1 base outside the gene matches. This CDR3 contains 13 residues. CDR1 is SGHTA, CDR2 FQGNSA, per germline. CDR3: CASSLQGVTEAFF. In DNA form, the CDR3 reads TGTGCCAGCAGCTTACAGGGGGTCACTGAAGCTTTCTTT.

V and J are TRBV18 and TRBJ2-7, with D tentatively TRBD2 (6 bases). Trimming removed 0 bases from V and 4 bases from J, with 19 bases in between. The germline CDR1 and CDR2 sequences are KGHSH and LQKENI. CDR3 length equals 17 residues. The CDR3 here is CASSPPKGDGGIYEQYF. The CDR3 bases are TGTGCCAGCTCACCACCGAAAGGGGATGGGGGGATATACGAGCAGTACTTC.

This chain connects TRBV2 to TRBJ1-1; possible D gene TRBD1, 6 bases. V lost 6 bases and J 9 bases, leaving 17 bases between the germline ends. The CDR3 covers 13 residues. Germline loops: CDR1 SNHLY, CDR2 FYNNEI. Written as DNA, the CDR3 is TGTGCCAGCAGCACGGGGGGCCCAGACAAAGCTTTCTTT. Its protein product is CASSTGGPDKAFF. Drawing the rest from reference TRBV2 and TRBJ1-1, the complete variable domain is EPEVTQTPSHQVTQMGQEVILRCVPISNHLYFYWYRQILGQKVEFLVSFYNNEISEKSEIFDDQFSVERPDGSNFTLKIRSTKLEDSAMYFCASSTGGPDKAFFGQGTRLTVV.

This chain connects TRBV18 to TRBJ2-5, with D perhaps matching TRBD2 (6 bases). The CDR3 runs to 14 residues. The V end was cut by 3 bases, the J end by 4 bases, with 12 bases between. Germline values: CDR1 KGHSH, CDR2 LQKENI. In DNA, the CDR3 is TGTGCCAGCTCACCGATCCCCGGGGGAGAGACCCAGTACTTC. The encoded protein is CASSPIPGGETQYF.

The chain uses TRBV5-6 and TRBJ2-1, with unresolved D. CDR3 size: 13 residues. Trimming removed 4 bases at V and 4 bases at J, with 9 bases between. Looked up from germline, CDR1 is SGHDT and CDR2 is YYEEEE. CDR3 region: CASSPTPYNEQFF. The DNA of the CDR3 is TGTGCCAGCAGCCCGACTCCTTACAATGAGCAGTTCTTC.

This clone was seen only a few times. This chain uses TRBV7-6 with TRBJ1-5, with a weak D call TRBD1 (5 bases). The CDR3 extends over 15 amino acids. Germline values: CDR1 SGHVS, CDR2 FNYEAQ. Trimming took off 4 bases at V and 3 bases at J, with 13 bases between the two ends. The CDR3 DNA sequence: TGTGCCAGCAGCTCTACAGGTTATGACAATCAGCCCCAGCATTTT. This gives the protein CASSSTGYDNQPQHF. Complete variable domain (other parts from reference TRBV7-6 and TRBJ1-5): GAGVSQSPRYKVTKRGQDVALRCDPISGHVSLYWYRQALGQGPEFLTYFNYEAQQDKSGLPNDRFSAERPEGSISTLTIQRTEQRDSAMYRCASSSTGYDNQPQHFGDGTRLSIL.

The chain combines TRBV6-1 with TRBJ2-7, with a tentative D call TRBD2 (5 bases). The germline CDR1 and CDR2 sequences are MNHNS and SASEGT. The CDR3 contains 15 residues. V was cut by 1 base and J by 5 bases, with 15 bases left in between. CDR3 region: CASSEVLTDGDEQYF. In nucleotides, the CDR3 is TGTGCCAGCAGTGAAGTCCTAACCGACGGGGACGAGCAGTACTTC.

J is TRBJ1-2 and V is TRBV19; D unresolved. The CDR3 is 18 amino acids. CDR1 and CDR2 from the germline V gene are LNHDA and SQIVND (reference sequence). Trimming shortened V by 7 bases and J by 0 bases, and 24 bases separated the two germline ends. The DNA of the CDR3 is TGTGCCAGTACCGCTCCGGGGAGAGGGATGGGAGCTAACTATGGCTACACCTTC. Its protein is CASTAPGRGMGANYGYTF.

The table lists this clone with a count of one. V is TRBV6-4 and J is TRBJ1-1, with D possibly TRBD1 on 5 matching bases. This CDR3 spans 19 amino acids. The germline gives CDR1 MRHNA, CDR2 SNTAGT. V lost 11 bases and J lost 0, with 31 bases in between. CDR3 coding DNA: TGTGCCGGCAACCGGTCGACAGTCACACTCCGGCAAATGAACACTGAAGCTTTCTTT. It yields the protein CAGNRSTVTLRQMNTEAFF.

The genes are TRBV5-1 and TRBJ2-2; no firm D call. CDR3 length: 15 residues. CDR1 is SGHRS, CDR2 YFSETQ, per germline. Trimming left V 0 bases short and J 4 bases short, with 10 bases between. The CDR3 DNA reads TGCGCCAGCAGCTTGGGTGGTCAGTCCACCGGGGAGCTGTTTTTT. This translates into CASSLGGQSTGELFF. The variable domain in full, with the rest retrieved from reference TRBV5-1 and TRBJ2-2, is KAGVTQTPRYLIKTRGQQVTLSCSPISGHRSVSWYQQTPGQGLQFLFEYFSETQRNKGNFPGRFSGRQFSNSRSEMNVSTLELGDSALYLCASSLGGQSTGELFFGEGSRLTVL.

The chain carries TRBV7-3 and TRBJ2-5; TRBD2 might be the D (6 bases). CDR3 length: 13 amino acids. Trimming left V 5 bases short and J 4 bases short, with 11 bases between. CDR1 and CDR2 (germline): SGHTA, FQGTGA. The CDR3 DNA follows: TGTGCCAGCAGCCGGGTGGGGGGAGAGACCCAGTACTTC. It encodes CASSRVGGETQYF.

V is TRBV6-1 and J is TRBJ1-3; tentative D call: TRBD1 (5 bases). Germline V gives CDR1 MNHNS, CDR2 SASEGT. Trimming removed 2 bases from V and 4 bases from J, with 12 bases in between. CDR3 length equals 15 residues. The DNA of the CDR3 is TGTGCCAGCAGTGAACGGGCAGGGTTAGGAAACACCATATATTTT. As protein: CASSERAGLGNTIYF.

The genes are TRBV10-3 and TRBJ2-2, with 7 bases lining up with TRBD2. V shed 7 bases and J 5 bases; nucleotides not matched to a gene: 7. This CDR3 comprises 14 residues. The germline gives CDR1 ENHRY, CDR2 SYGVKD. The CDR3 DNA sequence: TGTGCCATCACAGACGGGGGGAGGACCGGGGAGCTGTTTTTT. Encoded protein: CAITDGGRTGELFF.

The chain uses TRBV7-9 and TRBJ1-5, with D hard to call. The CDR3 has 14 amino acids. Germline-derived CDR1 and CDR2 are SEHNR and FQNEAQ (reference sequence). Trimming stripped 4 bases from V and 0 bases from J, with 7 bases between. The CDR3 is CASSSGVSNQPQHF. The CDR3 bases are TGTGCCAGCAGCTCGGGTGTTAGCAATCAGCCCCAGCATTTT.

The V gene is TRBV5-1, the J gene TRBJ1-1; D gene ambiguous. Trimming stripped 3 bases from V and 7 bases from J, with 10 bases between. The germline V gene has CDR1 SGHRS and CDR2 YFSETQ. The CDR3 extends over 12 amino acids. CDR3 nucleotides: TGCGCCAGCAGCTGGCCGGGAATTGAAGCTTTCTTT. Amino acid sequence: CASSWPGIEAFF.

The chain has TRBV10-3 and TRBJ2-3; 9 bases match TRBD1. The germline gives CDR1 ENHRY, CDR2 SYGVKD. The CDR3 extends over 15 amino acids. V dropped 3 bases and J dropped 4; count of bases not matched to a gene: 5. The CDR3 spells CAISDLTGGADTQYF. In DNA form, the CDR3 reads TGTGCCATCAGTGACCTAACAGGGGGCGCAGATACGCAGTATTTT.

This chain uses TRBV11-2 with TRBJ1-3, with 7 nucleotides matching TRBD1. The CDR3 contains 13 residues. Per germline, CDR1 SGHAT and CDR2 FQNNGV. The V and J ends lost 11 bases and 3 bases, in that order; junction bases with no gene match: 7. The CDR3 sequence is CAYRGPLGNTIYF. In nucleotides, the CDR3 is TGTGCCTACAGGGGACCCCTTGGAAACACCATATATTTT.

This clone was seen only a few times. The chain employs TRBV4-1 and TRBJ1-3; D is uncertain. Germline V gene lookup returns CDR1 MGHRA and CDR2 YSYEKL. Between the trimmed V and J ends, which lost 0 bases and 8 bases, there was a span of 14 bases. The CDR3 loop spans 15 amino acids. DNA for the CDR3: TGCGCCAGCAGCCAAGAAGACCGGGAGGGAGACACCATATATTTT. Protein sequence: CASSQEDREGDTIYF.

DNA for the CDR3: TGTGCCAGCAGTTTCGGGGGGAGGTATACGCAGTATTTT. The encoded protein is CASSFGGRYTQYF. The rearrangement uses TRBV12-3 or TRBV12-4 and TRBJ2-3, with TRBD2 identical over 7 bases. The CDR3 runs 13 residues. Losses at the gene ends were 3 bases for V and 7 bases for J; bases not matched to a gene: 4.

The chain has TRBV2 and TRBJ2-1; the match to TRBD2 covers 13 bases. This CDR3 has 13 amino acids. CDR1 and CDR2 from the germline V gene are SNHLY and FYNNEI. The junction had 6 bases not matched to a gene; V was cut back by 4 bases and J by 15 bases. The DNA for the CDR3 is TGTGCCAGCAGTGGAACTAGCGGGGGGGCCGGGTTCTTC. As protein: CASSGTSGGAGFF.

The rearrangement links TRBV6-5 to TRBJ1-3, with a possible D match to TRBD1 (5 bases). The CDR3 length is 15 residues. CDR1 is MNHEY, CDR2 SVGAGI, per germline. Trimming removed 0 bases from V and 0 bases from J, with 6 bases in between. The CDR3 loop is CASSYSGGSGNTIYF. CDR3 DNA sequence: TGTGCCAGCAGTTACTCGGGGGGCTCTGGAAACACCATATATTTT.

J is TRBJ1-1 and V is TRBV9; possible D gene TRBD1, 6 bases. CDR3 length: 17 amino acids. CDR1 SGDLS and CDR2 YYNGEE come from the germline V gene. The germline V and J ends were trimmed by 6 bases and 0 bases, with 21 bases remaining between them. The CDR3 nucleotides are TGTGCCAGCACCAAACTCAGGGGTTTCCCCATGAACACTGAAGCTTTCTTT. Protein: CASTKLRGFPMNTEAFF. The full variable domain, rest sourced from reference TRBV9 and TRBJ1-1, is DSGVTQTPKHLITATGQRVTLRCSPRSGDLSVYWYQQSLDQGLQFLIQYYNGEERAKGNILERFSAQQFPDLHSELNLSSLELGDSALYFCASTKLRGFPMNTEAFFGQGTRLTVV.

The rearrangement uses TRBV11-2 and TRBJ2-1; D not resolved. V dropped 0 bases and J dropped 4 bases, with 4 bases sitting between them. The germline gives CDR1 SGHAT, CDR2 FQNNGV. CDR3 length: 13 residues. This chain's CDR3 is CASSLDPYNEQFF. DNA of the CDR3: TGTGCCAGCAGCTTAGACCCATACAATGAGCAGTTCTTC.

The chain joins TRBV7-2 to TRBJ2-2; D may be TRBD2 (6 bases). Trimming removed 5 bases from V and 5 bases from J, with 15 bases in between. This CDR3 is built from 15 residues. Germline CDR1 is SGHTA and CDR2 is FQGNSA. CDR3 bases: TGTGCCAGCAGCCCGGGACTGGCTCAGACCGGGGAGCTGTTTTTT. Protein product: CASSPGLAQTGELFF.

The chain uses TRBV14 and TRBJ2-1; 15 positions match TRBD2. There are 16 residues in the CDR3. Per germline, CDR1 SGHDN and CDR2 FVKESK. Unmatched junction bases numbered 2, after V lost 1 base and J lost 7 bases. DNA for the CDR3: TGTGCCAGCAGCCAAGGGACTAGCGGGAGGGGGAATGAGCAGTTCTTC. Protein sequence: CASSQGTSGRGNEQFF.

CDR3 sequence (DNA): TGTGCCACCAGCAGAGGGGGACAGGGTAACTATGGCTACACCTTC. It translates to CATSRGGQGNYGYTF. V gene TRBV15 combines with J gene TRBJ1-2; 9 nucleotides agree with TRBD1. This CDR3 is 15 amino acids long. Trimming at V came to 1 base and at J to 1 base, leaving 1 base not matched to a gene. CDR1 and CDR2 (germline): LNHNV, YYDKDF (reference sequence).

In its sample, this clone was seen once. The V call is TRBV6-5, the J call TRBJ1-2, with TRBD1 matching 9 bases. Germline CDR1 MNHEY, CDR2 SVGAGI. This CDR3 contains 16 residues. J was trimmed by 7 bases and V by 3 bases; bases with no gene match: 12. This CDR3 is CASSYLPYRGRAGYTF. Written as DNA, the CDR3 is TGTGCCAGCAGTTATCTCCCCTACAGGGGGCGGGCTGGCTACACCTTC.